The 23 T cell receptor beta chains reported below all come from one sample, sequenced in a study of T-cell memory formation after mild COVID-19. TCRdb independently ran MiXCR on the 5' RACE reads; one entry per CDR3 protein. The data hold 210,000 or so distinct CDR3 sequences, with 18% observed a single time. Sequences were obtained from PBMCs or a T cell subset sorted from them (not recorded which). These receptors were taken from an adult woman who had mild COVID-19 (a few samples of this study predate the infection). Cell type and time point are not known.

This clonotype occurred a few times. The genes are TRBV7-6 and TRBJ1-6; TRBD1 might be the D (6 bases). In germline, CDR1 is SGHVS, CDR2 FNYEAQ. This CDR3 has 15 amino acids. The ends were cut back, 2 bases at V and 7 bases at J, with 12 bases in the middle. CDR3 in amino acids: CASSLQQGLNSPLHF. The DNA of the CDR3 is TGTGCCAGCAGCTTACAACAGGGATTAAATTCACCCCTCCACTTT.

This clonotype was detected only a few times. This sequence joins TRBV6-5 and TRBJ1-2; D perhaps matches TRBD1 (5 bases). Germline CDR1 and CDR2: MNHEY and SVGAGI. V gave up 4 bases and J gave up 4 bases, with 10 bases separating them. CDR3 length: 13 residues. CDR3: CASSLAGVYGYTF. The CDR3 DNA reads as TGTGCCAGCAGTTTGGCGGGGGTCTATGGCTACACCTTC.

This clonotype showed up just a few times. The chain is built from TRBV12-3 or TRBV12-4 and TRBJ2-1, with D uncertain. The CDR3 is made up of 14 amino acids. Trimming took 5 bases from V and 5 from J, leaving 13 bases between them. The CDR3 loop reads CASSTNRGDNEQFF. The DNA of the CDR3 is TGTGCCAGCAGTACCAACCGTGGTGACAATGAGCAGTTCTTC.

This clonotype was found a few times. The chain's CDR3 is CASSLLEMGYEQYF. As DNA, the CDR3 is TGTGCCAGCAGTCTTTTGGAGATGGGTTACGAGCAGTACTTC. This chain uses TRBV12-3 or TRBV12-4 with TRBJ2-7; no clear D gene. Trimming stripped 5 bases from V and 4 bases from J, with 15 bases between. CDR3 size: 14 residues.

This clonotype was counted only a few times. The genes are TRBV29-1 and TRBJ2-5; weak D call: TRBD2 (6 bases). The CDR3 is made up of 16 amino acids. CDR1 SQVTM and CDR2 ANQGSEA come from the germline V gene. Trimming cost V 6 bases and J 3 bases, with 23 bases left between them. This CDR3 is CSVSGTSVNPKETQYF. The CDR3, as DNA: TGCAGCGTATCCGGGACTTCGGTAAACCCTAAAGAGACCCAGTACTTC.

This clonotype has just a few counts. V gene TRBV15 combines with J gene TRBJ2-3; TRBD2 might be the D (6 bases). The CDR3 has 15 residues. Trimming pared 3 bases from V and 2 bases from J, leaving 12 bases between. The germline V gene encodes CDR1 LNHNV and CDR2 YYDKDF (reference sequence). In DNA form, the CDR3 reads TGTGCCACCAGCAGGAGACGGAGGGACACAGATACGCAGTATTTT. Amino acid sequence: CATSRRRRDTDTQYF.

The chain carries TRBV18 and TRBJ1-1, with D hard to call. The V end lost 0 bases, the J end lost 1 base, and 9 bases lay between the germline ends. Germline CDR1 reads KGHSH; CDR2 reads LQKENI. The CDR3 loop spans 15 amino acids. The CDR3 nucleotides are TGTGCCAGCTCACCACCGGGTACAGCGAACACTGAAGCTTTCTTT. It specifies CASSPPGTANTEAFF.

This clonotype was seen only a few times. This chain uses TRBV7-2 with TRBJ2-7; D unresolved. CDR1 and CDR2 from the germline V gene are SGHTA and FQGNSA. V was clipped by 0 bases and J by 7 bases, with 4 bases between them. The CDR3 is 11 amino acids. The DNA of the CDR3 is TGTGCCAGCAGCTTAGCAAATGAGCAGTACTTC. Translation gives CASSLANEQYF. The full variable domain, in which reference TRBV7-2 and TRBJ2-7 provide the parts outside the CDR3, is GAGVSQSPSNKVTEKGKDVELRCDPISGHTALYWYRQSLGQGLEFLIYFQGNSAPDKSGLPSDRFSAERTGGSVSTLTIQRTQQEDSAVYLCASSLANEQYFGPGTRLTVT.

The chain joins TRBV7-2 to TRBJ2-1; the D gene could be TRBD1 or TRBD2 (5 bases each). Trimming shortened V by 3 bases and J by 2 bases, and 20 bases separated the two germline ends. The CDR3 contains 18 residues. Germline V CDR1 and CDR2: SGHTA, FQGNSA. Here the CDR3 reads CASSFSPPGTATYNEQFF. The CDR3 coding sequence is TGTGCCAGCAGCTTCTCCCCCCCCGGGACGGCGACCTACAATGAGCAGTTCTTC.

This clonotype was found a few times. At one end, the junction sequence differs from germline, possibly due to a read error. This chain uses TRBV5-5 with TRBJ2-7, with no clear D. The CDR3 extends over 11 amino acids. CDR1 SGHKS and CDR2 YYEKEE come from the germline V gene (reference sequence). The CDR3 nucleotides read TGTCCCAGCAGCGCTGCATACGAGCAGTACTTC. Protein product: CPSSAAYEQYF.

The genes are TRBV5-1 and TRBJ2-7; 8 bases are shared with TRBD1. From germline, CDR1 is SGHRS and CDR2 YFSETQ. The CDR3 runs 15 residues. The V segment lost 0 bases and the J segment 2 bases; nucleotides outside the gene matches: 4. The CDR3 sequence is CASSLGPTGAYEQYF. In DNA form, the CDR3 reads TGCGCCAGCAGCTTGGGCCCGACAGGGGCCTACGAGCAGTACTTC.

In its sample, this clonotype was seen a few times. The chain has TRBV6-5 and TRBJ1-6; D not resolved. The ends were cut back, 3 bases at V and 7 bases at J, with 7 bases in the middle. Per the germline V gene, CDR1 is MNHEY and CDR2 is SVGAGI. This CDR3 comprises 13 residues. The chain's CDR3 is CASSYGVNSPLHF. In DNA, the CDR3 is TGTGCCAGCAGTTATGGGGTAAATTCACCCCTCCACTTT.

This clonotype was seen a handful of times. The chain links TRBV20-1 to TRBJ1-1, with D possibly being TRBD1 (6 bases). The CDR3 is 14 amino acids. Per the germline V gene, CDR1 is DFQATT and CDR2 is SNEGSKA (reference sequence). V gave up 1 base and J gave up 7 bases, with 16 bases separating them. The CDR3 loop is CSARAPRGRDEAFF. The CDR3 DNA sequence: TGCAGTGCTAGAGCCCCTCGGGGGCGCGATGAAGCTTTCTTT.

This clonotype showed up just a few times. The CDR3 nucleotides are TGTGCCAGCAAAGCGTCCGTTGGGGAGACCCAGTACTTC. Its translation: CASKASVGETQYF. This chain links TRBV12-3 or TRBV12-4 with TRBJ2-5, with D unclear. V was clipped by 7 bases and J by 5 bases, with 14 bases between them. This CDR3 is built from 13 residues.

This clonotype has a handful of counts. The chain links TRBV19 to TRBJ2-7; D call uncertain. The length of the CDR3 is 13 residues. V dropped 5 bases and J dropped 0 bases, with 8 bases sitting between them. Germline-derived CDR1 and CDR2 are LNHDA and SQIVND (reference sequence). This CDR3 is CASSQVSSYEQYF. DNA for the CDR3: TGTGCCAGTAGTCAGGTGAGCTCCTACGAGCAGTACTTC.

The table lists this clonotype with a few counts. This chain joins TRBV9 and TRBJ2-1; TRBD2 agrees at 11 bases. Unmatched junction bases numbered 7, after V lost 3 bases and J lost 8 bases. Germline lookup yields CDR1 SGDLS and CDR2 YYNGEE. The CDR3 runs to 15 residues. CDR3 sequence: CASSDSGRANDEQFF. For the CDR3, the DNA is TGTGCCAGCAGCGATAGCGGGAGGGCCAACGATGAGCAGTTCTTC.

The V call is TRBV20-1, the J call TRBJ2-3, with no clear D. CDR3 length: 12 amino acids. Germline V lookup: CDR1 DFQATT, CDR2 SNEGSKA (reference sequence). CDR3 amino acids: CSTGPSTDTQYF. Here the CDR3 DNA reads TGCAGCACCGGCCCCAGCACAGATACGCAGTATTTT.

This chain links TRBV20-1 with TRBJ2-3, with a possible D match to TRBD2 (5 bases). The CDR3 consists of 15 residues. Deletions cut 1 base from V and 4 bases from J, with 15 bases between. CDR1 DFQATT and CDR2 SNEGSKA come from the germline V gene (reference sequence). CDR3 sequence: CSARVGPSRADTQYF. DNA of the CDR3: TGCAGTGCTAGAGTCGGGCCTAGCCGCGCAGATACGCAGTATTTT.

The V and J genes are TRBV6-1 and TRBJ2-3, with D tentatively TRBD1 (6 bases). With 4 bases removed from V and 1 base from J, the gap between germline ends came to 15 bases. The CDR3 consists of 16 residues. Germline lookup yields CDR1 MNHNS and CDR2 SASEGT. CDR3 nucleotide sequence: TGTGCCAGCAGTGGGCTCAGGGGACCCGGCACAGATACGCAGTATTTT. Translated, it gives CASSGLRGPGTDTQYF.

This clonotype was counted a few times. CDR3 in amino acids: CATSTSTLRTGELFF. The CDR3 DNA follows: TGTGCCACCAGCACTTCGACTCTCAGGACCGGGGAGCTGTTTTTT. The V and J genes are TRBV15 and TRBJ2-2; D not certain. Trimming removed 4 bases at V and 5 bases at J, with 14 bases between. This CDR3 has 15 amino acids. Germline V gene data show CDR1 as LNHNV and CDR2 as YYDKDF (reference sequence).

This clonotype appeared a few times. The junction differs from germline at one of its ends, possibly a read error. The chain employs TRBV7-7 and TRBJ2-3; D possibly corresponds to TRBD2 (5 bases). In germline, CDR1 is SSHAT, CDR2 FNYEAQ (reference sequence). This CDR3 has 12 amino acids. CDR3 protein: CASSGDGGTQYF. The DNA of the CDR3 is TGTGCTAGCAGCGGCGACGGAGGCACGCAGTATTTT.

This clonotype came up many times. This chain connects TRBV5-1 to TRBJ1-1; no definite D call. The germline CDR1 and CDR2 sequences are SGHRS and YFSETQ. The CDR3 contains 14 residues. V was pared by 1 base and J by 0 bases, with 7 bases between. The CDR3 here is CASSLSPVNTEAFF. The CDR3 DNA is TGCGCCAGCAGCTTGTCTCCGGTGAACACTGAAGCTTTCTTT. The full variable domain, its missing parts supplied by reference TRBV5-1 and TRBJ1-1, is KAGVTQTPRYLIKTRGQQVTLSCSPISGHRSVSWYQQTPGQGLQFLFEYFSETQRNKGNFPGRFSGRQFSNSRSEMNVSTLELGDSALYLCASSLSPVNTEAFFGQGTRLTVV.

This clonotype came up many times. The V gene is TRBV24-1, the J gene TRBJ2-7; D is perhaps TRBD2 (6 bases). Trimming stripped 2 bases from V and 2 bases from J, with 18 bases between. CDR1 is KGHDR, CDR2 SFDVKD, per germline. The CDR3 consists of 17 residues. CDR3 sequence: CATSDSRMGLSAYEQYF. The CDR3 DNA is TGTGCCACCAGTGATTCGAGAATGGGACTTTCCGCCTACGAGCAGTACTTC.